Presented here are 29 T cell receptor beta chains from one specimen sequenced in a study of beta chain features in type 1 diabetes. The entirety of the isolated RNA underwent reverse transcription, so expressed TCRB transcripts were sequenced. Only in-frame clones appear in the TCRdb table, and some are missing; sequencing was by immunoSEQ multiplex PCR. The table shows under 550,000 clones, with 9.5% to 12% occurring only once. The sample taken for sequencing was naive CD4+ T cells from blood. These receptors came from a woman aged 18-29 years in good health.

This clone was recorded a few times. V is TRBV5-4 and J is TRBJ2-7, with 8 bases aligning to TRBD1. The CDR3 length is 13 residues. Germline trimming cut 4 bases from V and 9 bases from J; bases unmatched to any gene: 9. In germline, CDR1 is SGHNT, CDR2 YYREEE (reference sequence). The CDR3 loop reads CASSQDRVRGQYF. CDR3 DNA: TGTGCCAGCAGCCAGGACAGGGTGAGGGGGCAGTACTTC.

This clone was observed a few times. The chain joins TRBV25-1 to TRBJ1-3, with D tentatively TRBD1 (5 bases). Germline CDR1 reads MGHDK; CDR2 reads SYGVNS. Trimming took 4 bases from V and 0 from J, leaving 13 bases between them. This CDR3 has 16 residues. The DNA for the CDR3 is TGTGCCAGCAGTGCCCTACAGGCGAGCTCTGGAAACACCATATATTTT. Translation: CASSALQASSGNTIYF.

This clone was detected a few times. The chain is built from TRBV29-1 and TRBJ2-1; 8 bases match TRBD1. CDR3 length equals 11 residues. The germline V gene encodes CDR1 SQVTM and CDR2 ANQGSEA. Losses at the gene ends were 7 bases for V and 14 bases for J; bases not matched to a gene: 10. CDR3: CSGTNRGWEFF. CDR3 nucleotide sequence: TGCAGCGGCACGAACAGGGGGTGGGAGTTCTTC.

The CDR3 is CASSWYGSLAKNIQYF. CDR3 nucleotides: TGTGCCAGCAGCTGGTACGGTTCCCTAGCCAAAAACATTCAGTACTTC. The chain couples TRBV11-3 to TRBJ2-4, with D uncertain. From germline, CDR1 is SGHNT and CDR2 YENEEA. The CDR3 spans 16 residues. Trimming removed 4 bases at V and 0 bases at J, with 13 bases between. The full variable domain, in which reference TRBV11-3 and TRBJ2-4 provide the parts outside the CDR3, is EAGVVQSPRYKIIEKKQPVAFWCNPISGHNTLYWYLQNLGQGPELLIRYENEEAVDDSQLPKDRFSAERLKGVDSTLKIQPAELGDSAVYLCASSWYGSLAKNIQYFGAGTRLSVL.

J is TRBJ2-3 and V is TRBV6-5; D is unresolved. The germline CDR1 and CDR2 sequences are MNHEY and SVGAGI. The CDR3 is 13 amino acids. The V end was cut by 2 bases, the J end by 1 base, with 4 bases between. The CDR3 sequence: CASSYGGTDTQYF. CDR3 sequence (DNA): TGTGCCAGCAGTTACGGGGGCACAGATACGCAGTATTTT.

This clone occurred a few times. The J gene is TRBJ2-1, the V gene TRBV2; perhaps TRBD2 as D (6 bases). Per the germline V gene, CDR1 is SNHLY and CDR2 is FYNNEI. The CDR3 extends over 16 amino acids. V gave up 3 bases and J gave up 6 bases, with 18 bases separating them. CDR3 sequence reads: CASSDGGTAPFNEQFF. The CDR3 DNA sequence: TGTGCCAGCAGTGATGGGGGGACTGCTCCCTTCAATGAGCAGTTCTTC. Together with reference TRBV2 and TRBJ2-1, the CDR3 gives the full variable domain: EPEVTQTPSHQVTQMGQEVILRCVPISNHLYFYWYRQILGQKVEFLVSFYNNEISEKSEIFDDQFSVERPDGSNFTLKIRSTKLEDSAMYFCASSDGGTAPFNEQFFGPGTRLTVL.

The chain uses TRBV7-9 and TRBJ2-3; 7 nucleotides agree with TRBD2. Germline trimming cut 7 bases from V and 2 bases from J; bases unmatched to any gene: 9. This CDR3 is 15 amino acids long. Germline assignment: CDR1 SEHNR and CDR2 FQNEAQ (reference sequence). CDR3 sequence reads: CASTFPTSFTDTQYF. Here the CDR3 DNA reads TGTGCCAGCACTTTTCCGACTAGCTTCACAGATACGCAGTATTTT.

CDR3 sequence reads: CASSRDRTLYEQYV. CDR3 DNA: TGTGCCAGCAGCCGGGACAGGACCTTATACGAGCAGTACGTC. V usage is TRBV6-1 and J usage is TRBJ2-7; 8 positions match TRBD1. The CDR3 is 14 residues long. Germline CDR1 MNHNS, CDR2 SASEGT. The V and J ends lost 6 bases and 4 bases, in that order; junction bases with no gene match: 8.

This clone was detected a few times. The chain couples TRBV28 to TRBJ2-5, with 10 bases fitting TRBD1. V lost 3 bases to trimming and J lost 2 bases; unmatched junction nucleotides: 9. Germline CDR1 is MDHEN and CDR2 is SYDVKM. CDR3 length: 17 amino acids. The CDR3: CASSFLRTGGTQETQYF. The CDR3 nucleotides read TGTGCCAGCAGTTTCCTAAGGACAGGGGGAACTCAAGAGACCCAGTACTTC.

The chain employs TRBV7-2 and TRBJ2-1; 12 positions agree with TRBD2. This CDR3 comprises 15 residues. The V gene's germline CDR1 is SGHTA and CDR2 FQGNSA. J gave up 8 bases and V 5 bases, and 7 bases lay outside the gene matches. CDR3 region: CASSRRTSGTDEQFF. The CDR3 DNA reads TGTGCCAGCAGCCGACGGACTAGCGGGACTGATGAGCAGTTCTTC.

This rearrangement joins TRBV25-1 to TRBJ1-6; maybe TRBD1 (6 bases). Germline CDR1 and CDR2: MGHDK and SYGVNS. Between the trimmed V and J ends, which lost 3 bases and 10 bases, there was a span of 19 bases. This CDR3 region has 16 residues. CDR3 in amino acids: CASSDRTGIWGSPLHF. CDR3 DNA sequence: TGTGCCAGCAGTGACCGAACAGGGATATGGGGATCACCCCTCCACTTT.

The chain carries TRBV5-1 and TRBJ1-2; no clear D gene. The CDR3 consists of 12 residues. The V gene's germline CDR1 is SGHRS and CDR2 YFSETQ. Trimming took 5 bases from V and 8 from J, leaving 13 bases between them. CDR3 loop: CASSLTENGYTF. In DNA form, the CDR3 reads TGCGCCAGCAGTCTGACGGAGAACGGCTACACCTTC.

The table lists this clone with a few counts. This rearrangement joins TRBV5-8 to TRBJ1-5, with a weak D call TRBD1 (6 bases). This CDR3 region has 15 residues. CDR1 is SGHTS, CDR2 YDEGEE, per germline. With 0 bases removed from V and 7 bases from J, the gap between germline ends came to 14 bases. The CDR3 bases are TGTGCCAGCAGCTTGGCCATCAGGGGACCCCAGCCCCAGCATTTT. The encoded protein is CASSLAIRGPQPQHF.

The genes are TRBV4-2 and TRBJ2-1; D is possibly TRBD2 (6 bases). This CDR3 is 14 amino acids long. Trimming cost V 0 bases and J 10 bases, with 13 bases left between them. Germline CDR1 LGHNA, CDR2 YNFKEQ. This CDR3 is CASSQDLAGREQFF. CDR3 nucleotide sequence: TGTGCCAGCAGCCAAGATTTGGCGGGGCGAGAGCAGTTCTTC.

The chain joins TRBV7-2 to TRBJ2-6; D unclear. This CDR3 spans 15 amino acids. The germline CDR1 and CDR2 sequences are SGHTA and FQGNSA. V lost 5 bases, J lost 0 bases, and 8 bases lay in between. The CDR3 sequence is CASSATYSGANVLTF. The CDR3 DNA reads TGTGCCAGCAGCGCCACTTACTCTGGGGCCAACGTCCTGACTTTC.

The J gene is TRBJ2-5, the V gene TRBV5-1; maybe TRBD2 (6 bases). The J call may not be correct, given that the DNA end is closer to TRBJ2-4. This CDR3 has 14 residues. In germline, CDR1 is SGHRS, CDR2 YFSETQ. CDR3 loop: CASSLGAGSRIQYF. DNA for the CDR3: TGCGCCAGCAGCTTGGGGGCGGGGAGCCGCATTCAGTACTTC.

The rearrangement uses TRBV7-2 and TRBJ2-5; the D is unclear. V gave up 1 base and J gave up 2 bases, with 11 bases separating them. This CDR3 is 15 amino acids long. From germline, CDR1 is SGHTA and CDR2 FQGNSA. In DNA, the CDR3 is TGTGCCAGCAGCTTAGGTACAGCGAGACAAGAGACCCAGTACTTC. Protein product: CASSLGTARQETQYF.

The sample holds a few counts of this clone. The same CDR3 arises from other DNA sequences in this sample as well. The chain links TRBV29-1 to TRBJ2-5; 7 positions match TRBD1. Losses at the gene ends were 7 bases for V and 2 bases for J; bases not matched to a gene: 4. CDR1 and CDR2 from the germline V gene are SQVTM and ANQGSEA. The CDR3 loop spans 12 amino acids. CDR3 sequence reads: CSGRTGQETQYF. Here the CDR3 DNA reads TGCAGCGGACGGACAGGTCAAGAGACCCAGTACTTC.

This clone came up a few times. The V gene is TRBV28, the J gene TRBJ2-5; perhaps TRBD1 as D (6 bases). The V end lost 2 bases, the J end lost 5 bases, and 12 bases lay between the germline ends. The CDR3 spans 14 residues. Germline CDR1 MDHEN, CDR2 SYDVKM. CDR3 region: CASSLGGPGETQYF. The CDR3 DNA follows: TGTGCCAGCAGTTTAGGGGGCCCGGGGGAGACCCAGTACTTC.

The chain combines TRBV29-1 with TRBJ1-1, with TRBD1 identical over 8 bases. There are 15 residues in the CDR3. Trimming cost V 6 bases and J 4 bases; bases outside gene matches: 13. Germline V gene lookup returns CDR1 SQVTM and CDR2 ANQGSEA. In DNA, the CDR3 is TGCAGCGTGAAGAAAAGACAGGGGCTCGGCACTGAAGCTTTCTTT. This translates into CSVKKRQGLGTEAFF. Variable domain in full (rest from reference TRBV29-1 and TRBJ1-1): SAVISQKPSRDICQRGTSLTIQCQVDSQVTMMFWYRQQPGQSLTLIATANQGSEATYESGFVIDKFPISRPNLTFSTLTVSNMSPEDSSIYLCSVKKRQGLGTEAFFGQGTRLTVV.

There are a few counts of this clone. The chain carries TRBV29-1 and TRBJ2-7, with unresolved D. V gave up 4 bases and J gave up 6 bases, with 25 bases separating them. CDR1 is SQVTM, CDR2 ANQGSEA, per germline. The CDR3 is 16 residues long. The CDR3 reads CSVVGRGTMGRCEQYV. The CDR3 bases are TGCAGCGTTGTTGGTCGCGGAACAATGGGCCGGTGCGAGCAGTACGTC.

This chain links TRBV7-9 with TRBJ2-1; the match to TRBD2 covers 9 bases. Trimming at V came to 5 bases and at J to 10 bases, leaving 15 bases not matched to a gene. CDR1 and CDR2 (germline): SEHNR, FQNEAQ (reference sequence). This CDR3 has 16 residues. The DNA of the CDR3 is TGTGCCAGCAGCCCCGTAGGCGGGGGGGCCCCTAGGGAGCAGTTCTTC. It translates to CASSPVGGGAPREQFF.

The V call is TRBV18, the J call TRBJ2-7, with TRBD1 as a possible D gene (5 bases). Germline CDR1 reads KGHSH; CDR2 reads LQKENI. V dropped 1 base and J dropped 3 bases, with 19 bases sitting between them. The CDR3 spans 17 residues. CDR3 DNA sequence: TGTGCCAGCTCACCACGAGAGATCACTCCAGGGATCTACGAGCAGTACTTC. Translating it yields CASSPREITPGIYEQYF.

The V and J genes are TRBV21-1 and TRBJ1-2; the table's D call, TRBD1, was not checked against the DNA. TRBV21-1 is designated a pseudogene. The CDR3 has 13 amino acids. Here the CDR3 DNA reads TGTGCCAGCAGCCAGACAGGGGTAAATGGCTACACCTTC. Residues: CASSQTGVNGYTF.

This clone was counted between two and nine times. The chain uses TRBV7-9 and TRBJ2-1; D ambiguous. CDR1 and CDR2 from the germline V gene are SEHNR and FQNEAQ (reference sequence). Trimming took off 9 bases at V and 4 bases at J, with 19 bases between the two ends. This CDR3 has 15 residues. As DNA, the CDR3 is TGTGCCAGTGCCATCCGGGCGGATGGGTACAATGAGCAGTTCTTC. Translated: CASAIRADGYNEQFF.

The chain joins TRBV7-9 to TRBJ2-3; D may be TRBD1 (6 bases). V was clipped by 5 bases and J by 3 bases, with 15 bases between them. The CDR3 consists of 15 residues. Germline V gene sequence: CDR1 SEHNR, CDR2 FQNEAQ (reference sequence). In nucleotides, the CDR3 is TGTGCCAGCAGCCTATATCAAGGGGGTACAGATACGCAGTATTTT. As protein: CASSLYQGGTDTQYF. Together with reference TRBV7-9 and TRBJ2-3, the CDR3 gives the full variable domain: DTGVSQNPRHKITKRGQNVTFRCDPISEHNRLYWYRQTLGQGPEFLTYFQNEAQLEKSRLLSDRFSAERPKGSFSTLEIQRTEQGDSAMYLCASSLYQGGTDTQYFGPGTRLTVL.

The genes are TRBV27 and TRBJ2-5; possibly TRBD2 for D (6 bases). Germline V CDR1 and CDR2: MNHEY, SMNVEV (reference sequence). The CDR3 totals 13 residues. V lost 5 bases, J lost 5 bases, and 12 bases lay in between. CDR3 nucleotide sequence: TGTGCCAGCAGTCCCCCGGCGGGGGAGACCCAGTACTTC. Translating it yields CASSPPAGETQYF.

The rearrangement joins TRBV28 to TRBJ2-2; 11 positions match TRBD2. CDR3 length: 15 residues. CDR1 and CDR2 from the germline V gene are MDHEN and SYDVKM. Trimming at V came to 7 bases and at J to 8 bases, leaving 9 bases not matched to a gene. The CDR3 loop is CASTDSGRAFGELFF. The CDR3 DNA reads TGTGCCAGCACCGATAGCGGGAGGGCCTTTGGGGAGCTGTTTTTT.

The rearrangement joins TRBV4-2 to TRBJ1-3, with unresolved D. The V and J ends lost 3 bases and 2 bases respectively, with 11 bases between them. The CDR3 extends over 15 amino acids. Germline-derived CDR1 and CDR2 are LGHNA and YNFKEQ. CDR3 sequence reads: CASSHEGGTGNTIYF. Here the CDR3 DNA reads TGTGCCAGCAGCCACGAGGGCGGCACTGGAAACACCATATATTTT.